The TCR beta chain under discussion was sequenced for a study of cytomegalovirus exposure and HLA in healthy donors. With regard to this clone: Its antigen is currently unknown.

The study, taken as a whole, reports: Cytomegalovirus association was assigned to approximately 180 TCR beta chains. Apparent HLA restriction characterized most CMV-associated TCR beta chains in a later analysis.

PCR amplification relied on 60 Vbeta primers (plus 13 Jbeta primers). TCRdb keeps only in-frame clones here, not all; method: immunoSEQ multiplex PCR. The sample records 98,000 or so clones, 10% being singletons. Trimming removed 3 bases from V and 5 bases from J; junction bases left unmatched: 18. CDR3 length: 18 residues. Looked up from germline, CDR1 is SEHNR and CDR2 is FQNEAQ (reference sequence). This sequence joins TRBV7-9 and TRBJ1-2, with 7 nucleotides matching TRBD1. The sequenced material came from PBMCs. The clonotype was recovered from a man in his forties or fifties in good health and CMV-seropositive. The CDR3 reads CASSFFPRDSTLVYGYTF. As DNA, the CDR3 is TGTGCCAGCAGCTTTTTCCCCCGGGACAGCACCTTAGTATATGGCTACACCTTC.